A selection of T cell receptor beta chains follows, all from one sample in a study of T-cell reconstitution after alpha-beta-depleted transplantation in children. One entry per CDR3 protein results from TCRdb running MiXCR on the PCR reads. This sample has around 250,000 distinct CDR3 sequences; 9.9% occur once, and the top ten carry around 9.1%. The sample in question was PBMCs from the stem cell graft donor, obtained from the stem cell graft. These TCRs come from a human donor who donated a stem cell graft to a child with SCID. Both conserved end residues are part of each CDR3. D genes are given only for firm matches. Rows give clone size only sometimes, using once, few, many, or a class for an expanded clone.

clone_size	v_call	d_call	j_call	cdr3_nt	cdr3_aa
many	TRBV5-1	.	TRBJ2-2	TGCGCCAGCAGCTTGGGAGGAGCCGGGGAGCTGTTTTTT	CASSLGGAGELFF
many	TRBV10-3	.	TRBJ2-7	TGTGCCATCAGTGAGCCAAGTCGTACCGGGGACTACGAGCAGTACTTC	CAISEPSRTGDYEQYF
.	TRBV20-1	TRBD2	TRBJ2-1	TGCAGTGCTAGCGGCGGGGGGGCGTCCTACAATGAGCAGTTCTTC	CSASGGGASYNEQFF
.	TRBV5-1	.	TRBJ1-4	TGCGCCAGCAGCTTGACAGGGAATAATGAAAAACTGTTTTTT	CASSLTGNNEKLFF
.	TRBV12-3/TRBV12-4	TRBD2	TRBJ2-7	TGTGCCAGCAGCCTGACTAGCGGGGGACTCTACTTC	CASSLTSGGLYF
few	TRBV29-1	.	TRBJ2-1	TGCAGCGTTGATATAGGGGGGCTGGGGAATGAGCAGTTCTTC	CSVDIGGLGNEQFF
few	TRBV28	TRBD1	TRBJ2-3	TGTGCCAGCAGCACAGGGGTAGAGGATACGCAGTATTTT	CASSTGVEDTQYF
few	TRBV29-1	.	TRBJ2-1	TGCAGCGTCCAGGCGGCTACTAGCTCCTACAATGAGCAGTTCTTC	CSVQAATSSYNEQFF
.	TRBV28	TRBD1	TRBJ1-2	TGTGCCAGCAGTCCAGGGGGCCGTGGCTATGGCTACACCTTC	CASSPGGRGYGYTF
.	TRBV10-3	TRBD1	TRBJ2-3	TGTGCCATTGGACAGGGCACAGATACGCAGTATTTT	CAIGQGTDTQYF
many	TRBV2	.	TRBJ2-3	TGTGCCAGCAGCCTACGCTCGAGGCCGGACGGACGCACAGATACGCAGTATTTT	CASSLRSRPDGRTDTQYF
.	TRBV5-1	.	TRBJ1-4	TGCGCCAGCAGCCTATCGACAGCCTCTAATGAAAAACTGTTTTTT	CASSLSTASNEKLFF
many	TRBV12-3/TRBV12-4	TRBD1	TRBJ1-5	TGTGCCAGCAGTTTAGGGGACAGCCTTACTCAGCCCCAGCATTTT	CASSLGDSLTQPQHF
.	TRBV7-2	.	TRBJ2-1	TGTGCCAGGAGCTTTGGGCTCCCCTACAATGAGCAGTTCTTC	CARSFGLPYNEQFF
few	TRBV20-1	.	TRBJ2-7	TGCAGTGCTAGCCCGGACAGCTCCTACGAGCAGTACTTC	CSASPDSSYEQYF
.	TRBV5-1	TRBD2	TRBJ2-2	TGCGCCAGCAGTGGTAGCGGGGGCCCCGGGGAGCTGTTTTTT	CASSGSGGPGELFF
few	TRBV18	.	TRBJ2-2	TGTGCCAGCTCACCCGCGGGACAGACGAACACCGGGGAGCTGTTTTTT	CASSPAGQTNTGELFF
many	TRBV15	.	TRBJ1-1	TGTGCCACCAGCAGAGATGACCCCCAGGTGAACACTGAAGCTTTCTTT	CATSRDDPQVNTEAFF
many	TRBV12-3/TRBV12-4	.	TRBJ1-4	TGTGCCAGCAGATCTCCGGGGGAAAAACTGTTTTTT	CASRSPGEKLFF
many	TRBV5-1	.	TRBJ1-1	TGCGCCAGCAGCTTGGTGGCAGGCATGAACACTGAAGCTTTCTTT	CASSLVAGMNTEAFF